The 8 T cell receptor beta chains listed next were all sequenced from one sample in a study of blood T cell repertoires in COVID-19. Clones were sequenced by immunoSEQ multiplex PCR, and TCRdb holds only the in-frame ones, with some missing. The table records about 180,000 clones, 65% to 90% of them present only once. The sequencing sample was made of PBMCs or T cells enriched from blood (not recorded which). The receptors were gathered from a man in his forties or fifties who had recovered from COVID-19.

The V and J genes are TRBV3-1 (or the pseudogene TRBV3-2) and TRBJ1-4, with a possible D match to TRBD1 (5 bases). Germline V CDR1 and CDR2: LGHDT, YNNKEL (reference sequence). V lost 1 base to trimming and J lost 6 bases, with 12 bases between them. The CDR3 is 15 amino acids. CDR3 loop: CASSQGRQTYEKLFF. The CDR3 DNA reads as TGTGCCAGCAGCCAAGGACGACAGACGTATGAAAAACTGTTTTTT.

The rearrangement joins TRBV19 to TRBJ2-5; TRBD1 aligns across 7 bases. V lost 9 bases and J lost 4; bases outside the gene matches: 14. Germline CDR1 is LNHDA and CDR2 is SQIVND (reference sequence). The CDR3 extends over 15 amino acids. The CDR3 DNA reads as TGTGCCAGCTCCCCTCGGGGTAGGGGGCGAGAGACCCAGTACTTC. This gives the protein CASSPRGRGRETQYF.

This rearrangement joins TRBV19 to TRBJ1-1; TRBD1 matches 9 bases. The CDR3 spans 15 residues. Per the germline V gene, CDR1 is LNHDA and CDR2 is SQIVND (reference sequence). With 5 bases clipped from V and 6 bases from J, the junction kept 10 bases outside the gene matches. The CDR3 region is CASSAQTGGVPEAFF. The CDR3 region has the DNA TGTGCCAGTAGTGCCCAGACAGGGGGGGTCCCTGAAGCTTTCTTT.

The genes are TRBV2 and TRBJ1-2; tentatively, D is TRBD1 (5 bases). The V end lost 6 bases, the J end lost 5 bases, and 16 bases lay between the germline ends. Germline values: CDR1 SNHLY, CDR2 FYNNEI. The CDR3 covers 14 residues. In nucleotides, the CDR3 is TGTGCCAGCAGCCCCGGGCCAGGGTGGTATGGCTACACCTTC. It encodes CASSPGPGWYGYTF.

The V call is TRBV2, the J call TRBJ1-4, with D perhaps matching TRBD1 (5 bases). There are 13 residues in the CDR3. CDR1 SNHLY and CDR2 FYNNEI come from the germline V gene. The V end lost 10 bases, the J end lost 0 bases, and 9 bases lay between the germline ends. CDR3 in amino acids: CAIGGATNEKLFF. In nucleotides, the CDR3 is TGTGCCATCGGGGGGGCAACTAATGAAAAACTGTTTTTT. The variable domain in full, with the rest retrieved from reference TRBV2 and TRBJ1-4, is EPEVTQTPSHQVTQMGQEVILRCVPISNHLYFYWYRQILGQKVEFLVSFYNNEISEKSEIFDDQFSVERPDGSNFTLKIRSTKLEDSAMYFCAIGGATNEKLFFGSGTQLSVL.

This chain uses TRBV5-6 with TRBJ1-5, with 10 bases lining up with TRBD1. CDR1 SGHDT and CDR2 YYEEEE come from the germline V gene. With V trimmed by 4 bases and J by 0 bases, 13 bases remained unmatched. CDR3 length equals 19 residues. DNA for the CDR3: TGTGCCAGCAGCGCCACCGGGACAGGGGCCGGGTATAGCAATCAGCCCCAGCATTTT. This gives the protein CASSATGTGAGYSNQPQHF.

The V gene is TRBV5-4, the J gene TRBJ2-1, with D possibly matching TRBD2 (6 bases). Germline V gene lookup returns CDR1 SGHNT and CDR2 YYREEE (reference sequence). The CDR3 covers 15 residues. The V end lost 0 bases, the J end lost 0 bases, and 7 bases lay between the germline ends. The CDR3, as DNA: TGTGCCAGCAGCTTGGACGGGAGCTCCTACAATGAGCAGTTCTTC. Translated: CASSLDGSSYNEQFF.

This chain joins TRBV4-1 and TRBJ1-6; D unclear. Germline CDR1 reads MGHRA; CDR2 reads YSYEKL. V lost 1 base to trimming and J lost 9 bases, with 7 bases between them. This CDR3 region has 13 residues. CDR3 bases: TGCGCCAGCAGCCAAGTCCGGGGTTCACCCCTCCACTTT. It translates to CASSQVRGSPLHF.